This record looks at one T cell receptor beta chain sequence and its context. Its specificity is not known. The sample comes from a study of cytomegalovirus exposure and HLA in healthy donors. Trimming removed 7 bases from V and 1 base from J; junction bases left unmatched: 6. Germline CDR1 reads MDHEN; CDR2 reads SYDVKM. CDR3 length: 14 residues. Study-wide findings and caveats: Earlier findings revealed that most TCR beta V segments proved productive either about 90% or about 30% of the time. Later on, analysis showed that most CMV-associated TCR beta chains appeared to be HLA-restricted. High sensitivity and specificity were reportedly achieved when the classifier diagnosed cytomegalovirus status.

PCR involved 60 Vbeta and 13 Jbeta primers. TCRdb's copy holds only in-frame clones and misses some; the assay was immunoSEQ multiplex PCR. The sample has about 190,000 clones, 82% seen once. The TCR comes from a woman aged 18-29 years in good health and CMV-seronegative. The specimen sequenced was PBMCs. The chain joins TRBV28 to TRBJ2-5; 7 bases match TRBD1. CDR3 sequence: CASNIRDSQETQYF. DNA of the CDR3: TGTGCCAGCAACATCCGGGACAGCCAAGAGACCCAGTACTTC.